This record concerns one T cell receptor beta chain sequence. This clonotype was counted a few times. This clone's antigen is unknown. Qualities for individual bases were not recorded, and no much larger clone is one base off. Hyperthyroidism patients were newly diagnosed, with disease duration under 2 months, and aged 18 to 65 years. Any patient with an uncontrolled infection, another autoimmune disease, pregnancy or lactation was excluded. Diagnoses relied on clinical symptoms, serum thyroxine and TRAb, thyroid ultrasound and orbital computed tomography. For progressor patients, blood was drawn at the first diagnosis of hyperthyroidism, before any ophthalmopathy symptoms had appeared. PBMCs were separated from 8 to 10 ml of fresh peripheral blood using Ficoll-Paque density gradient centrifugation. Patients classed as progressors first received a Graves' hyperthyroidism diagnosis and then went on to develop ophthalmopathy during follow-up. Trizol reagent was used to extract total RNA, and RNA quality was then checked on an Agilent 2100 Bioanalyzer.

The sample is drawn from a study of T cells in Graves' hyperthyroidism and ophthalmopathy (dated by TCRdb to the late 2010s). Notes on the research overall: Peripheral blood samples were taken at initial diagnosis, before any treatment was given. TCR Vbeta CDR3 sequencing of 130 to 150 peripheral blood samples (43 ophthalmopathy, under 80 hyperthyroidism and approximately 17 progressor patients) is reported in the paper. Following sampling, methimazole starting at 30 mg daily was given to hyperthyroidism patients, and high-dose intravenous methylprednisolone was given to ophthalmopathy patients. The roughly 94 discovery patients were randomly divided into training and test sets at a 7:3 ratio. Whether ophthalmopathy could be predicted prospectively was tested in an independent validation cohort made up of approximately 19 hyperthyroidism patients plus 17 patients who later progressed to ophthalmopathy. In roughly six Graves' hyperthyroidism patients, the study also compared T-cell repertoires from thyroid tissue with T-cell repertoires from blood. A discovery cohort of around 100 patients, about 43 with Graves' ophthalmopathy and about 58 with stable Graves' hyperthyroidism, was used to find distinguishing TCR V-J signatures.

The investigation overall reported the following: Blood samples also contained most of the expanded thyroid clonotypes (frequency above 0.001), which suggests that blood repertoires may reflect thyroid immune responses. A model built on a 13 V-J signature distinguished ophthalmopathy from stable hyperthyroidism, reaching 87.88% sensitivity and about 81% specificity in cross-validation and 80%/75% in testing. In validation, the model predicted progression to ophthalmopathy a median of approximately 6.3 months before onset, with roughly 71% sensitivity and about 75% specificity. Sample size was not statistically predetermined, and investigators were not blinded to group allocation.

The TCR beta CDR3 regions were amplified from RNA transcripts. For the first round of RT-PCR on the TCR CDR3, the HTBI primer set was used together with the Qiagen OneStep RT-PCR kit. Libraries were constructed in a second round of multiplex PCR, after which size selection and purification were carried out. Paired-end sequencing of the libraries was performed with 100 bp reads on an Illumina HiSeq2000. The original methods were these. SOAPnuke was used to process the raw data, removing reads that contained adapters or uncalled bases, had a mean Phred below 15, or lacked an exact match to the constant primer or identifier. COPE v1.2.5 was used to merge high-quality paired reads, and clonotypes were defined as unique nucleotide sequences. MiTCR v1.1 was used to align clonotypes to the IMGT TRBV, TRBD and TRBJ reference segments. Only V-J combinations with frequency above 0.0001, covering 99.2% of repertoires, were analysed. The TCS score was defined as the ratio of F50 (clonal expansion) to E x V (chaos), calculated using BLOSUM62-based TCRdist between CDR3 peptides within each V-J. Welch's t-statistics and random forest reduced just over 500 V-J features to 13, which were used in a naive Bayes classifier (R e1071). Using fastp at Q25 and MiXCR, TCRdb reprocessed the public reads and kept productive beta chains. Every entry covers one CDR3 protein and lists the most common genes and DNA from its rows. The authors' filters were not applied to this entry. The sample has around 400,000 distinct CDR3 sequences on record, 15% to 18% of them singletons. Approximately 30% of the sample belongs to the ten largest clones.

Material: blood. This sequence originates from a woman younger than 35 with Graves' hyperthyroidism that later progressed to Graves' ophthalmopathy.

Read as DNA, the sequence is TGTGCCAGCAGCCAACCCCCGGGTCGGACAGGGATCAGCGAGCAGTACTTC. It encodes CASSQPPGRTGISEQYF. This receptor chain uses TRBV7-9 and TRBJ2-7; TRBD1 fits 8 bases in the junction. The CDR3, cysteine through phenylalanine, is 17 amino acids long. Left in the record is the CDR3 DNA by itself, 51 bases read in frame from the first base. CDR1 and CDR2 were assigned from the germline V gene (reference sequence) as SEHNR and FQNEAQ. For this chain, trimming is 5 bases at the V end and 6 bases at the J end, and the number of junction bases without a gene match is 18.